Presented here are 7 T cell receptor beta chains from one specimen sequenced in a study of vaccination and CD4 T cells after COVID-19. Treatment indicated: roughly ten-day PBMC culture with coronavirus spike peptide pools or control peptides (ViraFEST assay). Their target antigens are unknown. The Oncomine TCR Beta short-read assay sequenced DNA from cultured CD4+ T cells. TCRdb used MiXCR to reprocess the PCR reads, holding one entry per CDR3 protein. The data show some 20,000 distinct CDR3 sequences, approximately 30% seen once. Sequencing was carried out using cultured CD4+ T cells from blood. The receptor set was obtained from a human donor with COVID-19.

The J gene is TRBJ2-5, the V gene TRBV12-3 or TRBV12-4; D tentatively fits TRBD1 or TRBD2 (8 bases each). Trimming left V 5 bases short and J 7 bases short, with 17 bases between. There are 14 residues in the CDR3. The CDR3 DNA sequence: TGTGCCAGCAGTCCGACAGGGGCGGGAGGGACCCAGTACTTC. Protein sequence: CASSPTGAGGTQYF.

This clonotype has a handful of counts. This chain joins TRBV6-1 and TRBJ1-2, with a weak D call TRBD1 (6 bases). Trimming shortened V by 5 bases and J by 4 bases, and 14 bases separated the two germline ends. The CDR3 is 14 amino acids. CDR1 is MNHNS and CDR2 is SASEGT in the germline V gene. The CDR3 here is CASSNRDPSYGYTF. CDR3 bases: TGTGCCAGCAGTAACAGGGATCCCTCCTATGGCTACACCTTC.

CDR3 coding DNA: TGTGCCAGCAGCTCGTACCGCCAGGGGACCGGGGAGCTGTTTTTT. Translating gives CASSSYRQGTGELFF. J is TRBJ2-2 and V is TRBV5-4; possibly TRBD1 for D (6 bases). V was cut by 3 bases and J by 5 bases, with 14 bases left in between. The CDR3 covers 15 residues. Germline V gene data show CDR1 as SGHNT and CDR2 as YYREEE (reference sequence).

V usage is TRBV19 and J usage is TRBJ1-6; D is perhaps TRBD1 (5 bases). The germline CDR1 and CDR2 sequences are LNHDA and SQIVND (reference sequence). The V end lost 9 bases, the J end lost 0 bases, and 15 bases lay between the germline ends. The CDR3 has 16 amino acids. The CDR3 sequence is CASISDSSSYNSPLHF. The CDR3 DNA is TGTGCCAGCATCAGTGACAGCAGCTCCTATAATTCACCCCTCCACTTT.

The V call is TRBV6-1, the J call TRBJ2-7; 12 positions match TRBD1. Germline values: CDR1 MNHNS, CDR2 SASEGT. The CDR3 sequence is 15 residues long. With V trimmed by 4 bases and J by 4 bases, 5 bases remained unmatched. CDR3 in DNA: TGTGCCAGCAGTGGGTGGGACAGGGGGCGTTACGAGCAGTACTTC. This sequence encodes CASSGWDRGRYEQYF.

A word on this clonotype: A much larger clone sits a single nucleotide away, making a read error possible. This chain joins TRBV28 and TRBJ1-1, with D unresolved. Looked up from germline, CDR1 is MDHEN and CDR2 is SYDVKM. Trimming took 5 bases from V and 3 from J, leaving 10 bases between them. The CDR3 consists of 13 residues. CDR3 nucleotide sequence: TGTGCCAGCAGTATACTGGGGTACACTGAAGCTTTCTTT. This translates into CASSILGYTEAFF.

This clonotype was picked up a small number of times. The rearrangement uses TRBV7-9 and TRBJ2-2; tentative D call: TRBD1 (5 bases). The CDR3 contains 16 residues. Trimming removed 5 bases from V and 4 bases from J, with 17 bases in between. Germline V CDR1 and CDR2: SEHNR, FQNEAQ (reference sequence). The chain's CDR3 is CASSHSRKGLTGELFF. In DNA, the CDR3 is TGTGCCAGCAGCCATTCTAGGAAGGGGCTCACCGGGGAGCTGTTTTTT.